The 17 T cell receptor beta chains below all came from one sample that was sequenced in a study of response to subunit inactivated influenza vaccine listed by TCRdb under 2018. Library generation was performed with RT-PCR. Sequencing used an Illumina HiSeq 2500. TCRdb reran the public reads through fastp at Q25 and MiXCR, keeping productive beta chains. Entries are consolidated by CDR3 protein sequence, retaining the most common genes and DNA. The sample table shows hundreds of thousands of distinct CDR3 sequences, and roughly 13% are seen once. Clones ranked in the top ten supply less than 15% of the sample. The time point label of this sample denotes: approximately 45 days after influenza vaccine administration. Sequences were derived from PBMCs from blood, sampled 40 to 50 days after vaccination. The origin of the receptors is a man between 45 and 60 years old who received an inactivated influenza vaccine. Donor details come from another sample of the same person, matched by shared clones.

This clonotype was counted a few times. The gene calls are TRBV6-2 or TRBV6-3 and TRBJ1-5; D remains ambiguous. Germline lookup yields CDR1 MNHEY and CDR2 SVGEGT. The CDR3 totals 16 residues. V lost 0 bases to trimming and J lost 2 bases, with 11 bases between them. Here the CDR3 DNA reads TGTGCCAGCAGTTACTCGAACTCCCTCCGCAATCAGCCCCAGCATTTT. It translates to CASSYSNSLRNQPQHF.

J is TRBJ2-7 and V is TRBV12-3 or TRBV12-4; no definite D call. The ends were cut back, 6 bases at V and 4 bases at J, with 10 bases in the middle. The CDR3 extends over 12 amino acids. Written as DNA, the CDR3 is TGTGCCAGCAGCGCAACCCTGTACGAGCAGTACTTC. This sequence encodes CASSATLYEQYF.

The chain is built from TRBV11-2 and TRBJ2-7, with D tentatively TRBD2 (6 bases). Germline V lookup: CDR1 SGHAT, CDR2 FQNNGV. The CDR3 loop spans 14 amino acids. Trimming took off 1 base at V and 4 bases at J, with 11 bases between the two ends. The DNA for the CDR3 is TGTGCCAGCAGCTTAGCTAGCGAAATATACGAGCAGTACTTC. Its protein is CASSLASEIYEQYF.

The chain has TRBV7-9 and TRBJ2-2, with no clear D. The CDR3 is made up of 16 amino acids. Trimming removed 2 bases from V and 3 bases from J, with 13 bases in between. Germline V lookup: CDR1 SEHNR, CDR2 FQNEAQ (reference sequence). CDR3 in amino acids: CASSLRSGDYTGELFF. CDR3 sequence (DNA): TGTGCCAGCAGCTTACGGTCAGGAGATTACACCGGGGAGCTGTTTTTT.

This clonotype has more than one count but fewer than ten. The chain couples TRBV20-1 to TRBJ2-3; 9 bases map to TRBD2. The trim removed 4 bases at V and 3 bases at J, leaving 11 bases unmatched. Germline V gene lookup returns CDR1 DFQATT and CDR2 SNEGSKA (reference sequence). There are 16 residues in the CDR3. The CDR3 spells CSAKSPASGTTDTQYF. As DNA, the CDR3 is TGCAGTGCTAAGTCGCCCGCTAGCGGGACAACAGATACGCAGTATTTT.

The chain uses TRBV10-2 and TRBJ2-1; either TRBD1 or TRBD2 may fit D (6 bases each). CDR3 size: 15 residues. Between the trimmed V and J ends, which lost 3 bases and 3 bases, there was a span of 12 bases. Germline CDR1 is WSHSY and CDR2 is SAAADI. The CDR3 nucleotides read TGCGCCAGCAGTGATCCGGGGGCTAACTACAATGAGCAGTTCTTC. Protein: CASSDPGANYNEQFF.

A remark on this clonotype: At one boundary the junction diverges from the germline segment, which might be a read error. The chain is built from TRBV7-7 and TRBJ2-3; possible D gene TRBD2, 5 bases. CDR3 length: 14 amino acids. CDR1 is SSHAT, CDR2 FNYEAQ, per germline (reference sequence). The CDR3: CASSLGPGGDTQYF. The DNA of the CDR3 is TGTGCTAGCAGCTTAGGGCCAGGAGGAGATACGCAGTATTTT.

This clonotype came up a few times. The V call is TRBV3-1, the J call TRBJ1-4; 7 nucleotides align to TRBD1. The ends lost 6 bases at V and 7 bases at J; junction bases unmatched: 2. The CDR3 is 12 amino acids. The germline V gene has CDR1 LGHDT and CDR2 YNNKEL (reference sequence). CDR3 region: CASRGDSEKLFF. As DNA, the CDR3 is TGTGCCAGCAGGGGGGACAGTGAAAAACTGTTTTTT.

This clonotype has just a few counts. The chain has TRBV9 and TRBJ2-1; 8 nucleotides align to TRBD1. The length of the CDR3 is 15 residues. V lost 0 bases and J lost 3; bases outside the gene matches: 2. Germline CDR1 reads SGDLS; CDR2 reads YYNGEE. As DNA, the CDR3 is TGTGCCAGCAGCGTAGGGGACAGGTTCTACAATGAGCAGTTCTTC. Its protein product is CASSVGDRFYNEQFF.

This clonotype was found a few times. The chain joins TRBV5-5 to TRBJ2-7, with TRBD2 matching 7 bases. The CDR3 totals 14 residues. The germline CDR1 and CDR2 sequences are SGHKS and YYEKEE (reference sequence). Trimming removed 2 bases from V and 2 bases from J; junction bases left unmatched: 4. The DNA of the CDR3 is TGTGCCAGCAGCTTTGGGGAGGGGCCCTACGAGCAGTACTTC. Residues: CASSFGEGPYEQYF.

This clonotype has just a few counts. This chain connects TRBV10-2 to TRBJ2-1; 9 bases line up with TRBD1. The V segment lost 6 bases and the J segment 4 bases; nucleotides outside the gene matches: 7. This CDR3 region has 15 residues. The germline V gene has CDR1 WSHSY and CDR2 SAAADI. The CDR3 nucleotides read TGCGCCAGCAGGACGGGACAGGGAATTTACAATGAGCAGTTCTTC. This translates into CASRTGQGIYNEQFF.

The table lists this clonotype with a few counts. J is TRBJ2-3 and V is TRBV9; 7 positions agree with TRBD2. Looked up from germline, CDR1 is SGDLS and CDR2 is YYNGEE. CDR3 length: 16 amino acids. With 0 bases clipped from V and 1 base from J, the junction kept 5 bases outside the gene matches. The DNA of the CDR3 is TGTGCCAGCAGCGTAGGCGCGGGAGCTGGCACAGATACGCAGTATTTT. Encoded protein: CASSVGAGAGTDTQYF.

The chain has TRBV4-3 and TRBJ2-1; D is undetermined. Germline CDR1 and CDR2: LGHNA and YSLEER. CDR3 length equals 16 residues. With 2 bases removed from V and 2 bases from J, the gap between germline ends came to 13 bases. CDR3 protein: CASSQSLLHPYNEQFF. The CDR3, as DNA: TGCGCCAGCAGCCAATCGCTACTACATCCCTACAATGAGCAGTTCTTC.

The CDR3 nucleotides read TGTGCCAGCAGCCAGGGGCCTTTCGGGGAGCTGTTTTTT. This gives the protein CASSQGPFGELFF. The rearrangement joins TRBV7-2 to TRBJ2-2, with D possibly TRBD1 on 6 matching bases. CDR1 is SGHTA, CDR2 FQGNSA, per germline. Between the trimmed V and J ends, which lost 5 bases and 7 bases, there was a span of 11 bases. CDR3 length equals 13 residues.

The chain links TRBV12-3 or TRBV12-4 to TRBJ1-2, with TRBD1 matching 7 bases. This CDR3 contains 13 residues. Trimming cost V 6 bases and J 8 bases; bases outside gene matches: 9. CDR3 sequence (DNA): TGTGCCAGCAGAACCGACAGGGCGGGCGGCTACACCTTC. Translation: CASRTDRAGGYTF.

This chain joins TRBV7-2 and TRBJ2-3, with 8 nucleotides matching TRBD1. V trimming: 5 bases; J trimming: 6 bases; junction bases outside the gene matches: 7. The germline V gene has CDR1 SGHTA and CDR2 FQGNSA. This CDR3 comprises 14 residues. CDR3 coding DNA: TGTGCCAGCAGCCACGGGGACAGGAAGGATACGCAGTATTTT. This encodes CASSHGDRKDTQYF.

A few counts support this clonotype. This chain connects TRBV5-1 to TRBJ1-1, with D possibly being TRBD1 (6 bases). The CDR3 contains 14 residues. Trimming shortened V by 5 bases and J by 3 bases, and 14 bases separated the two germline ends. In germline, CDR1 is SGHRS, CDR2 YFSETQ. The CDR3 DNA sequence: TGCGCCAGCAGAAGGGGGGGGCGGGACACTGAAGCTTTCTTT. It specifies CASRRGGRDTEAFF.